The sequence of this TCR beta chain was determined in a study of vaccination effects on CD4 cells after COVID-19. About the study: ViraFEST assay sequencing came after antigen-specific CD4+ T cells were expanded with viral peptide pools. Study observations and caveats: Few convalescent patients were included, and no early post-infection timepoints were sampled.

Of note for this clone: The target antigen is unknown.

Clones were read by immunoSEQ multiplex PCR, and TCRdb kept only the in-frame ones, dropping some. Of fewer than 75,000 clones in the sample, about 78% were seen once. Following a roughly 11-day culture, CD4+ T cells were purified. The participants, recipients of two vaccine doses, got either BNT162b2 or mRNA-1273. The study found no prior SARS-CoV-2 infection in the vaccine recipients, who tested negative for nucleocapsid antibodies. Half-medium replacement with IL-2 medium occurred on days 3 and 7. This CDR3 is 14 amino acids long. Germline V gives CDR1 MGHRA, CDR2 YSYEKL. Trimming took off 1 base at V and 11 bases at J, with 17 bases between the two ends.

The input for sequencing was CD4+ T cells from PBMCs cultured without peptide, taken after COVID-19 vaccination. This chain joins TRBV4-1 and TRBJ1-1; D is perhaps TRBD1 (5 bases). The receptor comes from a human donor who received a COVID-19 vaccine. The chain's CDR3 is CASSQVGGRNEAFF. The CDR3 nucleotides read TGCGCCAGCAGCCAAGTCGGGGGACGAAATGAGGCTTTCTTT.